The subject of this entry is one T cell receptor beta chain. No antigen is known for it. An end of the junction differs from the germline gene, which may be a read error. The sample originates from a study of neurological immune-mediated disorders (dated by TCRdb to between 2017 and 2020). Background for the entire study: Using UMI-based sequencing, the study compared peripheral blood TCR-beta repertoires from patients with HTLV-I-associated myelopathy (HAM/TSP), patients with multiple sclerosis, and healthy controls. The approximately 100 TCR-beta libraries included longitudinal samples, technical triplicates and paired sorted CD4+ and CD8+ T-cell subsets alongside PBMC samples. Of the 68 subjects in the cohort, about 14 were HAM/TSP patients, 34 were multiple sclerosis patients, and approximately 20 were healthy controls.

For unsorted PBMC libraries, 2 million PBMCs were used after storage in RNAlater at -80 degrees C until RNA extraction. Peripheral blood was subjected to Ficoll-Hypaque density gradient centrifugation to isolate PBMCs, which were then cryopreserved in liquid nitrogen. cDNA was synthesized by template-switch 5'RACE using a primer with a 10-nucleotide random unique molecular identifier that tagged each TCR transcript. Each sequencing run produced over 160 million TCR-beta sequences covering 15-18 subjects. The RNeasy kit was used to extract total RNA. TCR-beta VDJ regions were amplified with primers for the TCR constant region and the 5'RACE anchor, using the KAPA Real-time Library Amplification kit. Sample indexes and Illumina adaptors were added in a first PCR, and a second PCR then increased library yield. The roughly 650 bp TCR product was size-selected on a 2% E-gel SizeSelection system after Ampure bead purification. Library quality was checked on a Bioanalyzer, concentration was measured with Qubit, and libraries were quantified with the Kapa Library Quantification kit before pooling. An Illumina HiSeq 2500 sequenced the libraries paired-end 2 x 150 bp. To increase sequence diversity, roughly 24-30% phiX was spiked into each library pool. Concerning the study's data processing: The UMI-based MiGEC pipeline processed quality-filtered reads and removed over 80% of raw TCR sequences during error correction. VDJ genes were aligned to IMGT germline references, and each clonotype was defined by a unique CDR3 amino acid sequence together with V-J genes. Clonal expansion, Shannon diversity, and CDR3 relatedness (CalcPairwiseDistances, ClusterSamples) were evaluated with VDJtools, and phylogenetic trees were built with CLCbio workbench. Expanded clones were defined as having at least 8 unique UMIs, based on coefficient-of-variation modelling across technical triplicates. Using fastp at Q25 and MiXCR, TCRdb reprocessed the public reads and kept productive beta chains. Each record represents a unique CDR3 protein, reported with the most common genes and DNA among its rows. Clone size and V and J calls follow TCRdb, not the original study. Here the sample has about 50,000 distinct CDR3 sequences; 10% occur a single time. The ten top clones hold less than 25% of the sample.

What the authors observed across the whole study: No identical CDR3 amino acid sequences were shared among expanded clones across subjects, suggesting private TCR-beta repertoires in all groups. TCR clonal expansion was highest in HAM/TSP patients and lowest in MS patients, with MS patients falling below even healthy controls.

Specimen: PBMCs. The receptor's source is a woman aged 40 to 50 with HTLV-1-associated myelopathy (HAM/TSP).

The CDR3 has the sequence CVSSQLIPNTGKLFF. The nucleotides are TGCGTCAGCAGCCAATTAATCCCGAACACCGGGAAGCTGTTTTTT. The chain employs TRBV4-1 and TRBJ2-2; matching of 5 bases hints at TRBD2 as the D gene. The germline V gene yields MGHRA for CDR1 and YSYEKL for CDR2. The CDR3 contains 15 residues, cysteine and phenylalanine counted. Only the CDR3 DNA stays, 45 bases, in frame from base 1.